These 4 T cell receptor beta chains were sequenced from one sample in a study of human T cells and chemical hapten exposure. TCRdb reprocessed the RACE reads via MiXCR and lists one record per CDR3 protein. The data hold tens of thousands of distinct CDR3 sequences, with under 14% observed a single time. This sample's time point: patch test 3, about 24 weeks after DPC sensitization. Treatment of the sample: therapeutic diphenylcyclopropenone sensitization with weekly scalp DPC. Sequences were derived from whole blood, sampled in connection with sensitization to the hapten diphenylcyclopropenone (DPC). These receptors were obtained from a woman aged 50 to 65 with alopecia areata. Some clones in this sample may be carry-over from other donors' samples.

The V and J genes are TRBV29-1 and TRBJ1-1; TRBD1 matches at 7 bases. Germline V CDR1 and CDR2: SQVTM, ANQGSEA. V dropped 8 bases and J dropped 5; count of bases not matched to a gene: 11. CDR3 length equals 13 residues. This CDR3 reads CSSRTGGRTEAFF. DNA of the CDR3: TGCAGCTCTCGGACAGGTGGGAGGACTGAAGCTTTCTTT.

V gene TRBV20-1 combines with J gene TRBJ2-4; maybe TRBD2 (5 bases). CDR1 and CDR2 from the germline V gene are DFQATT and SNEGSKA (reference sequence). The CDR3 has 14 amino acids. The CDR3 reads CSFDRDLAKNIQYF. The CDR3 DNA follows: TGCAGCTTCGATCGGGATCTAGCCAAAAACATTCAGTACTTC.

This clonotype was observed a handful of times. The chain employs TRBV20-1 and TRBJ2-7; D possibly corresponds to TRBD2 (5 bases). The V end was cut by 3 bases, the J end by 2 bases, with 11 bases between. Germline assignment: CDR1 DFQATT and CDR2 SNEGSKA (reference sequence). CDR3 size: 13 residues. The CDR3 protein is CSASKDFTYEQYF. CDR3 DNA sequence: TGCAGTGCTAGTAAGGACTTCACCTACGAGCAGTACTTC.

This clonotype was counted many times. The chain combines TRBV7-3 with TRBJ2-5; maybe TRBD1 (7 bases). There are 13 residues in the CDR3. Per the germline V gene, CDR1 is SGHTA and CDR2 is FQGTGA. V was pared by 5 bases and J by 4 bases, with 11 bases between. The CDR3 nucleotides are TGTGCCAGCAGCGCTCAGGGGGGAGAGACCCAGTACTTC. It is translated as CASSAQGGETQYF.